One sample yielded the 4 T cell receptor beta chains listed below, sequenced in a study of blood T cell repertoires in COVID-19. This table comes from immunoSEQ multiplex PCR, and its TCRdb copy is limited to in-frame clones, with some not included. The table shows approximately 250,000 clones, with 90% occurring only once. Sequenced material: PBMCs or T cells enriched from blood (not recorded which). Every receptor here comes from a woman aged 25-40 years with acute COVID-19.

The CDR3 loop reads CASSPEARPSNEKLFF. Written as DNA, the CDR3 is TGCGCCAGCAGCCCGGAGGCCCGGCCATCTAATGAAAAACTGTTTTTT. The chain is built from TRBV4-3 and TRBJ1-4; D gene ambiguous. Germline values: CDR1 LGHNA, CDR2 YSLEER. V dropped 4 bases and J dropped 3 bases, with 15 bases sitting between them. The CDR3 length is 16 residues.

The genes are TRBV10-1 and TRBJ2-7, with D tentatively TRBD1 (6 bases). In germline, CDR1 is WNHNN, CDR2 SYGVQD (reference sequence). V was clipped by 11 bases and J by 2 bases, with 19 bases between them. This CDR3 contains 14 residues. CDR3 sequence: CAPGQPNIAYEQYF. DNA of the CDR3: TGCGCCCCTGGACAGCCCAACATAGCCTACGAGCAGTACTTC.

The chain links TRBV6-5 to TRBJ2-1; 9 bases line up with TRBD2. V was pared by 8 bases and J by 10 bases, with 15 bases of the junction left unmatched. CDR3 length: 15 residues. Germline V gene data show CDR1 as MNHEY and CDR2 as SVGAGI. CDR3 bases: TGTGCCAGCTCAACTAGCCGCGGGGGGGTTGGGGAGCAGTTCTTC. It specifies CASSTSRGGVGEQFF.

This chain joins TRBV25-1 and TRBJ1-1; TRBD1 might be the D (5 bases). The CDR3 is made up of 12 amino acids. Trimming stripped 8 bases from V and 1 base from J, with 8 bases between. The germline V gene encodes CDR1 MGHDK and CDR2 SYGVNS. The CDR3 DNA reads TGTGCCAGCCTTACAGGGAACACTGAAGCTTTCTTT. It yields the protein CASLTGNTEAFF.